This TCR beta chain came from a study of T-cell memory formation after mild COVID-19. In the case of this clonotype: The antigen remains unidentified.

Via MiXCR, TCRdb re-called the 5' RACE reads, giving one row per CDR3 protein. The sample includes over 500,000 distinct CDR3 sequences, around a sixth seen only once; the top ten take about 8.1%. Germline V lookup: CDR1 LGHNA, CDR2 YSLEER. The CDR3 extends over 17 amino acids. The junction had 9 bases not matched to a gene; V was cut back by 0 bases and J by 5 bases. Study-wide results and limits: Contracting CD4+ clones sat mainly in CM and EM; CD8+ in EMRA. Pre-infection memory carried some responding clones, suggesting that cross-reactive memory joined.

The receptor comes from an adult woman who had mild COVID-19 (a few samples of this study predate the infection). Cell type and time point are not known. The sequenced sample was PBMCs or a T cell subset sorted from them (not recorded which). This chain joins TRBV4-3 and TRBJ2-1, with TRBD2 matching over 8 bases. The CDR3 is CASSQDPGTRPHNEQFF. CDR3 coding DNA: TGCGCCAGCAGCCAAGATCCCGGGACTAGACCTCACAATGAGCAGTTCTTC.